This TCR beta chain came from a study of metastatic and nonmetastatic thyroid tumors. Looking at the study overall: Across blood and tumor or nodule tissue, repertoires from malignant and benign thyroid patients were compared with one another.

The study, taken as a whole, reports: Malignant thyroid tumors reportedly exceeded benign nodules significantly in TCR beta diversity, with the difference appearing in blood and tumor.

In this sample, this clone is medium-sized (0.01 to 0.1%). Its antigen is unknown. Other DNA sequences in the same sample also yield this CDR3. Authors' analysis steps: A distant-metastasis classifier for papillary thyroid cancer was built using CDR3 differences across clinicopathological groups. With MiXCR, TCRdb reprocessed the PCR reads. The V and J calls come from TCRdb's annotation, not from the publication. The sample lists 14,000 to 15,000 clones, 20% to 30% occurring once. Patients had received no treatment of any kind before thyroid surgery. The CDR3 contains 14 residues. Germline values: CDR1 MDHEN, CDR2 SYDVKM. V lost 2 bases to trimming and J lost 6 bases, with 11 bases between them.

The chain uses TRBV28 and TRBJ1-5; the D is unclear. The sequence was collected from a female donor with papillary thyroid cancer or a benign thyroid nodule (not recorded which). Some clones in this sample may be carry-over from other donors' samples. The specimen sequenced was tumor tissue. The CDR3 coding sequence is TGTGCCAGCAGTTTAAGGCAGCTGGGTCAGCCCCAGCATTTT. It encodes CASSLRQLGQPQHF.